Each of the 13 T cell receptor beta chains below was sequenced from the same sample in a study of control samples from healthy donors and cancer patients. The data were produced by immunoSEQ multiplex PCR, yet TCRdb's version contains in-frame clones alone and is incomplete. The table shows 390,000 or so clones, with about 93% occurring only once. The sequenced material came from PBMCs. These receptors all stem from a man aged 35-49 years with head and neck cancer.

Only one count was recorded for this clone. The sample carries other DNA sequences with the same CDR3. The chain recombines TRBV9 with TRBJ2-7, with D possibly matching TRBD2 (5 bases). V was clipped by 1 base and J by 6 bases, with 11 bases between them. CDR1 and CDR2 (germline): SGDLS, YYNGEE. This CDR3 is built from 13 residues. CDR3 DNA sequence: TGTGCCAGCAGCGTACTCGGGGTAGGCGAGCAGTACTTC. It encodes CASSVLGVGEQYF.

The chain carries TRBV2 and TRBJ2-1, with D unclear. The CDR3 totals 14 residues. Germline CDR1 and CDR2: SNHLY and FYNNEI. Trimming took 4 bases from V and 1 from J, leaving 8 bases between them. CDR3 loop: CASSVSKSYNEQFF. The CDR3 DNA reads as TGTGCCAGCAGTGTCTCCAAATCCTACAATGAGCAGTTCTTC.

CDR3 sequence: CATSRDLNSPLHF. The CDR3 DNA sequence: TGTGCCACCAGCAGAGACCTTAATTCACCCCTCCACTTT. The chain links TRBV15 to TRBJ1-6; D unclear. The CDR3 totals 13 residues. Looked up from germline, CDR1 is LNHNV and CDR2 is YYDKDF (reference sequence). V was trimmed by 0 bases and J by 6 bases, leaving 3 bases between them.

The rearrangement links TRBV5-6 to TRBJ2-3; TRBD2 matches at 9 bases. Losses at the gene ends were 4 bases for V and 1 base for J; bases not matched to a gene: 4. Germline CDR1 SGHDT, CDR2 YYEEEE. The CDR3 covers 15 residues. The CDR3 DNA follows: TGTGCCAGCAGCCATTTAGCGGGGGGCACAGATACGCAGTATTTT. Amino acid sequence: CASSHLAGGTDTQYF.

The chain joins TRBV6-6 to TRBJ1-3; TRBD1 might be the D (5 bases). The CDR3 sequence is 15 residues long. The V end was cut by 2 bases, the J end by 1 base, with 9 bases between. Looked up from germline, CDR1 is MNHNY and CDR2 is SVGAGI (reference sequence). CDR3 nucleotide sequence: TGTGCCAGCAGTTACGGGGGGATATCTGGAAACACCATATATTTT. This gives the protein CASSYGGISGNTIYF.

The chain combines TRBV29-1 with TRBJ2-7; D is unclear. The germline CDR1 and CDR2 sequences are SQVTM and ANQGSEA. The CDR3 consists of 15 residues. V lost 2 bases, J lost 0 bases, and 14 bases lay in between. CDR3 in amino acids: CSVEFVTSSSYEQYF. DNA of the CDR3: TGCAGCGTTGAATTCGTCACTTCAAGCTCCTACGAGCAGTACTTC.

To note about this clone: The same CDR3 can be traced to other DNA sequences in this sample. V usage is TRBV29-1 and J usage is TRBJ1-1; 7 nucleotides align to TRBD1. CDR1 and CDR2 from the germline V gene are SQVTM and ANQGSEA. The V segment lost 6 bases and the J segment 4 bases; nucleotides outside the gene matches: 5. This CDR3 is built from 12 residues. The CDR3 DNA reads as TGCAGCGTCCGACAGGGCGGCACTGAAGCTTTCTTT. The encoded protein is CSVRQGGTEAFF.

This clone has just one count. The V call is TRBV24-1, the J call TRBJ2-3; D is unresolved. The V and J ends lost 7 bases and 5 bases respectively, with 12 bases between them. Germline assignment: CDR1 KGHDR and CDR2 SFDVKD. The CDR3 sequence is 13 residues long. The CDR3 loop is CATSNLVVDTQYF. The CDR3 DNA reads TGTGCCACCAGCAATCTGGTGGTAGATACGCAGTATTTT.

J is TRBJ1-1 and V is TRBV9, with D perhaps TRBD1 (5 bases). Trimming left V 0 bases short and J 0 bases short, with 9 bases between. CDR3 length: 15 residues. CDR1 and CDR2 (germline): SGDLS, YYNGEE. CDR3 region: CASSVEGSMNTEAFF. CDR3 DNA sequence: TGTGCCAGCAGCGTAGAGGGGAGCATGAACACTGAAGCTTTCTTT. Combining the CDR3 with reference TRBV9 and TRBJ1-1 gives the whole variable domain DSGVTQTPKHLITATGQRVTLRCSPRSGDLSVYWYQQSLDQGLQFLIQYYNGEERAKGNILERFSAQQFPDLHSELNLSSLELGDSALYFCASSVEGSMNTEAFFGQGTRLTVV.

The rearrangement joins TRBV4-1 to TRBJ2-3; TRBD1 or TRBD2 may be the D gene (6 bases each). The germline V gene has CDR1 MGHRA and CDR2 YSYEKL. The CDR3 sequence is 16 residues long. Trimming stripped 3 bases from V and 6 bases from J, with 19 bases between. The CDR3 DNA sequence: TGCGCCAGCAGCCAGGGGGGAACAGGGAAGGGGGATACGCAGTATTTT. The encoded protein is CASSQGGTGKGDTQYF.

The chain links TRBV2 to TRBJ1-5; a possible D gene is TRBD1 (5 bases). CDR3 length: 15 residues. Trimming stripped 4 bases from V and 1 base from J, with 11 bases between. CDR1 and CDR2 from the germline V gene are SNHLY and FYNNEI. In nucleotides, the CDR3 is TGTGCCAGCAGTGTGAAGGGGCTGAGCAATCAGCCCCAGCATTTT. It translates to CASSVKGLSNQPQHF.

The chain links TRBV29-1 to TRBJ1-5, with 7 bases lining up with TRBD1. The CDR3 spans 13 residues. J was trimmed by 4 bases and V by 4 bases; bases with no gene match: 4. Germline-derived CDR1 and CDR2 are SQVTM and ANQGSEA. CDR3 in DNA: TGCAGCGTTGTAGCAGGGGGAAATCAGCCCCAGCATTTT. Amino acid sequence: CSVVAGGNQPQHF.

The CDR3 is CASSQVGLATREQYF. CDR3 DNA: TGCGCCAGCAGCCAAGTAGGACTAGCAACGCGCGAGCAGTACTTC. V is TRBV4-1 and J is TRBJ2-7; 8 nucleotides agree with TRBD2. CDR1 and CDR2 from the germline V gene are MGHRA and YSYEKL. Trimming cost V 1 base and J 6 bases; bases outside gene matches: 8. CDR3 length: 15 residues.